The present entry profiles one T cell receptor (beta chain) with its context. Its specificity is not known. The data stem from a study of PD-L1 blockade in urothelial cancer. Study-wide points: Durable-benefit cases showed more tumor-associated blood clone expansion at 3 weeks.

The CDR3 spans 16 residues. Between the trimmed V and J ends, which lost 4 bases and 0 bases, there was a span of 13 bases. Germline V gene sequence: CDR1 LNHDA, CDR2 SQIVND (reference sequence). The repertoire was sequenced with immunoSEQ multiplex PCR; TCRdb's copy has only in-frame clones and lacks some. The sample carries 45,000 to 50,000 clones, 80% to 90% recorded once. Time point: peripheral blood 6 weeks after treatment start. The TCR originated in a man in his 70s with urothelial cancer. This chain connects TRBV19 to TRBJ1-3; D uncertain. Material: PBMCs, obtained around atezolizumab (anti-PD-L1) treatment. DNA of the CDR3: TGTGCCAGTAGTAATGAGCGGGCCCGCTCTGGAAACACCATATATTTT. Protein sequence: CASSNERARSGNTIYF.